This note documents a single T cell receptor (beta chain) sequence. Its antigen is still unknown. Base quality data are lacking; no much larger clone is found one base away. Donors were 39 systemically healthy Caucasian individuals from Russia aged roughly 6 to 90 years. Each donor gave ten milliliters of peripheral blood, drawn into EDTA-treated Vacutainer tubes. Ficoll-Paque density-gradient centrifugation was used to isolate PBMCs, with at least 6 million per sample. Trizol reagent was used to extract total RNA from PBMCs, with at least 5 micrograms per sample. For every donor, flow cytometry on a PBMC aliquot measured the percentage of naive CD45RAhigh/CD27high T cells. The germline V gene (reference sequence) yields MNHEY for CDR1 and SMNVEV for CDR2. Trimming at the junction amounts to 5 bases on V and 7 bases on J, and the germline ends lie 18 bases apart. There are 14 amino acids in the CDR3, from cysteine to phenylalanine inclusive. The kept DNA is CDR3 alone, 42 bases in frame from the first base.

Libraries were constructed by 5' RACE. TCRdb lists the instrument as Illumina HiSeq 2500. A second PCR of roughly 7 to 11 cycles was performed with a sample-barcoded 5' primer and a J-beta primer mix. A unique molecular identifier was introduced onto each TCR beta cDNA molecule by a template-switch 5' adaptor carrying 12 random nucleotides. At least 3 million CDR3-containing paired-end reads were obtained from each sample. The Mint cDNA synthesis kit, primed by a TRBC-specific oligonucleotide, was used to synthesize first-strand cDNA from all RNA. All cDNA was treated with uracil-DNA glycosylase and then went through a first 18-cycle PCR with the universal primers M1SS and BC2_uni_R. The source study handled its data this way. For normalization, 1 million high-quality reads, each with a distinct molecular identifier, were randomly selected from each sample. Instead of being binned into consensus sequences, reads with shared molecular identifiers were discarded. MiTCR, set to a Q25 quality threshold and the strictest error-elimination algorithm, was used for CDR3 identification, clonotype clustering and error correction. A nonparametric unseen species model with Euler transformation was used to estimate lower-bound total TCR beta diversity. TCRdb's own reprocessing of the public reads used fastp at Q25 and MiXCR and kept productive beta chains. Duplicate CDR3 protein sequences are folded into a single record with the most common DNA and genes. For this entry, the V and J calls and clone size follow TCRdb and not the study's own pipeline. Here the sample has approximately 1.5 million distinct CDR3 sequences; roughly 43% occur a single time. The top ten clones comprise about 4% of the sample.

This sample is part of a study of blood T cells in healthy people across ages (dated by TCRdb to between 2015 and 2016). In terms of the full investigation: Template switching captured roughly one uniquely barcoded TCR beta cDNA molecule per two T cells in model experiments. Age-related changes in TCR beta repertoire diversity were measured in the study by deep sequencing normalized with unique cDNA molecular identifiers. Donors were grouped into four age groups: young (average approximately 16 years), middle-aged (under 40), aged (roughly 67) and long-lived (82). To avoid experimental bias, donors of different ages were spread randomly across the sequencing lanes. The study analyzed two additional independent replicas of 1 million unique cDNA reads from the same blood draw for two donors, one aged 18 to 30 and one aged 80 or older. Broad study findings and their caveats: Estimates of total diversity based on one million sequenced T cells were considered lower bounds and underestimates. Observed TCR beta diversity per million T cells fell roughly linearly with age, and a significant reduction was already apparent by age around 40. A strong correlation was found between observed TCR beta diversity and the percentage of naive T cells measured by flow cytometry. Conclusive comparison of naive and antigen-experienced compartments was prevented by the profiling of bulk unsorted PBMCs. Donor CMV infection status was unknown, potentially confounding age-related changes in expanded clonotypes. Compared with the aged group, the long-lived group had more naive CD4+ T cells, fewer expanded clones and increased TCR diversity, suggesting age selection.

Sequencing used blood. The receptor comes from a woman aged 18-29 years in good health. The chain links TRBV27 with TRBJ2-7; confidence is insufficient to name the D gene. The encoded CDR3 is CASSTWAQRLEQYF. The nucleotide sequence is TGTGCCAGCAGTACTTGGGCCCAAAGGTTGGAGCAGTACTTC.